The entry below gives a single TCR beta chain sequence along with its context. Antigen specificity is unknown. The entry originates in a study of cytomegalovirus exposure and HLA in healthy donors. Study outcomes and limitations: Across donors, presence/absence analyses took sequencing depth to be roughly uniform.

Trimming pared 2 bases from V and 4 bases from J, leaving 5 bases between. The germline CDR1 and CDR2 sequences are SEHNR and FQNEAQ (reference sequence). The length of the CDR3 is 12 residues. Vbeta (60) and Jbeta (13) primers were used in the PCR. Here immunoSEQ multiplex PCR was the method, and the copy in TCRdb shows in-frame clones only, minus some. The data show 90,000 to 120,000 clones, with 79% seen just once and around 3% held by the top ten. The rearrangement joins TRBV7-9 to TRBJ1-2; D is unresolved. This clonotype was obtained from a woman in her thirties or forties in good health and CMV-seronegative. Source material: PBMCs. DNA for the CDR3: TGTGCCAGCAGCTTATCGGGCTATGGCTACACCTTC. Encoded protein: CASSLSGYGYTF. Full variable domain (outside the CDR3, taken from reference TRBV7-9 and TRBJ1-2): DTGVSQNPRHKITKRGQNVTFRCDPISEHNRLYWYRQTLGQGPEFLTYFQNEAQLEKSRLLSDRFSAERPKGSFSTLEIQRTEQGDSAMYLCASSLSGYGYTFGSGTRLTVV.